This is a list of T cell receptor beta chains from one sample in a study of T cell responses to AZD1222 COVID-19 vaccine. Measured with immunoSEQ multiplex PCR; TCRdb has only the in-frame clones, and not every one. The table includes about 150,000 clones, about 90% detected once. The sequenced sample was peripheral blood, obtained 28 days after the second dose of the MenACWY control vaccine. Receptors were obtained from an adult who received the MenACWY meningococcal vaccine as a control. Both conserved end residues are part of each CDR3. Fields, in order: J gene, clone size, V gene, D gene, CDR3 DNA, CDR3 protein. D genes are given only for firm matches. Size values are once, few and many counts, or a class for expanded clones, and some rows have none.

TRBJ1-2 . TRBV5-1 . TGCGCCAGCAGCTTGGCCGGCGGTTCTGGCTACACCTTC CASSLAGGSGYTF
TRBJ2-7 few TRBV28 . TGTGCCAGCAAGAATCAGGGGTACGAGCAGTACTTC CASKNQGYEQYF
TRBJ2-3 . TRBV19 . TGTGCCAGTAGTACTCAAGACCGGGCAGATACGCAGTATTTT CASSTQDRADTQYF
TRBJ2-2 . TRBV2 TRBD2 TGTGCCAGCGCAAGAATAGCGGGGGGCGGCACCGGGGAGCTGTTTTTT CASARIAGGGTGELFF
TRBJ2-2 . TRBV3-1/TRBV3-2 . TGTGCCAGCAGACGAACCACCGGGGAGCTGTTTTTT CASRRTTGELFF
TRBJ1-4 . TRBV15 . TGTGCCACCAGCTCGTGGGCTTCTAATGAAAAACTGTTTTTT CATSSWASNEKLFF
TRBJ2-7 . TRBV28 TRBD2 TGTGCCAGCAGTTCCGGGACTAGCGGGAGGGGCCAAGGTGAGCAGTACTTC CASSSGTSGRGQGEQYF
TRBJ2-5 . TRBV25-1 . TGTGCCAGCAGTGAATCACAGGACTACCAAGAGACCCAGTACTTC CASSESQDYQETQYF
TRBJ1-4 . TRBV5-5 TRBD1 TGTGCCAGCAGCTTGGCAGGGGGCGAAACTAATGAAAAACTGTTTTTT CASSLAGGETNEKLFF
TRBJ2-4 . TRBV18 . TGTGCCAGCTCACCCGCCGCCAAAAACATTCAGTACTTC CASSPAAKNIQYF
TRBJ2-3 . TRBV27 . TGTGCCAGCAGTTGGGGGGACCGAGGCACAGATACGCAGTATTTT CASSWGDRGTDTQYF
TRBJ2-7 once TRBV7-2 . TGTGCCAGCAGCCCACTGATGGGGGGCCTTTCGTACGAGCAGTACTTC CASSPLMGGLSYEQYF
TRBJ2-3 . TRBV29-1 . TGCAGCGTTGCTCAGGACTCAGATACGCAGTATTTT CSVAQDSDTQYF
TRBJ2-5 . TRBV2 . TGTGCCAGCAGCGAAGACCCAGGGGTGGGGACCCAGTACTTC CASSEDPGVGTQYF
TRBJ2-7 . TRBV10-3 TRBD1 TGTGCCATCACCGGGACAGGAGGGAACGAGCAGTACTTC CAITGTGGNEQYF
TRBJ1-5 . TRBV19 . TGTGCCAGTAAATCGGGACACTTTGGCAATCAGCCCCAGCATTTT CASKSGHFGNQPQHF
TRBJ2-1 once TRBV7-2 TRBD2 TGTGCCAGCAGCTTATACCCCCCAGGACTAGCGGGAGGGTACAATGAGCAGTTCTTC CASSLYPPGLAGGYNEQFF
TRBJ2-5 . TRBV5-1 TRBD1 TGCGCCAGCAGAACAGGGGGGTTGGAGACCCAGTACTTC CASRTGGLETQYF
TRBJ2-3 . TRBV2 . TGTGCCAGCAGCCGCGGACCGTCGGATACGCAGTATTTT CASSRGPSDTQYF
TRBJ1-1 . TRBV28 TRBD1 TGTGCCAGCAGCATACCGGGACAGGGGCCTGAAGCTTTCTTT CASSIPGQGPEAFF
TRBJ2-5 . TRBV12-3/TRBV12-4 . TGTGCCAGCAGTTTCCCGTACTTC CASSFPYF
TRBJ2-7 once TRBV7-8 TRBD1 TGTGCCAGCAGCTTAGGGGGGACAGGGATTTACGAGCAGTACTTC CASSLGGTGIYEQYF
TRBJ2-7 once TRBV10-2 . TGCGCCAGCGGAGCTAGCGATACCTACGAGCAGTACTTC CASGASDTYEQYF
TRBJ1-3 . TRBV12-3/TRBV12-4 . TGTGCCAGCAGTTTAAGCTCTGGAAACACCATATATTTT CASSLSSGNTIYF